This T cell receptor (beta chain) was documented in a study of cytotoxic CD8 clonotypes in ibrutinib-treated CLL. About the study: For this cohort, patients were about a dozen relapsed/refractory and 15 treatment-naive, while 17 were IGHV unmutated. Responses comprised 25 or so partial and 2 complete; at median around 72 months, around 15 remained remitted and some twelve progressed.

The CDR3 sequence is 14 residues long. The germline V gene encodes CDR1 MNHNY and CDR2 SVGAGI (reference sequence). With 5 bases removed from V and 6 bases from J, the gap between germline ends came to 14 bases. Produced via immunoSEQ multiplex PCR; TCRdb's table is partial and in-frame only. This sample has over 95,000 clones, with 45% to 65% found just once. Comments on this clone: Its antigen is currently unknown.

The study, taken as a whole, reports: Patients had baseline clonality above age-matched healthy donors, and this clonality moved with circulating CD8+ T-cell counts. The clonality rise at ibrutinib response reflected private clonotype expansion.

This material consisted of PBMCs, taken after 24 months of ibrutinib treatment. V gene TRBV6-6 combines with J gene TRBJ1-5; no definite D call. The sequence was obtained from a human donor with chronic lymphocytic leukemia. This chain's CDR3 is CASSREPGGQPQHF. In DNA, the CDR3 is TGTGCCAGCAGTAGAGAACCAGGAGGTCAGCCCCAGCATTTT.